This T cell receptor (beta chain) was identified in a study of monozygotic twins with inflammatory bowel disease. TCRdb reanalyzed the 5' RACE reads and collapses them to one entry per CDR3 protein, without DNA. The sample features 350,000 to 400,000 distinct CDR3 sequences, with 2.6% in its top ten. This CDR3 has 16 amino acids. Germline V gene data show CDR1 as SGHTA and CDR2 as FQGTGA. Material for sequencing was blood. The chain couples TRBV7-3 to TRBJ2-1; no DNA is available, so the TRBD2 call from TCRdb remains unchecked. The sequence derives from a human donor with ulcerative colitis or Crohn's disease, or a healthy co-twin of an affected twin (not recorded which). CDR3 protein: CASRNPGLASYNEQFF.